One and the same sample provided the 18 T cell receptor beta chains below, sequenced in a study of Ad26.COV2.S vaccination and SARS-CoV-2 variants. As for treatment: some 20 received Ad26.COV2.S at low or high dose, single or two shots; five or six received placebo; per-sample allocation not given. Samples were taken on day 63 after the first vaccine or placebo injection. The method was immunoSEQ multiplex PCR; TCRdb's version includes in-frame clones alone and lacks a portion of them. The sample contains under 600,000 clones, 80% to 90% of which appear only once. The starting material was peripheral blood, obtained in a trial of Ad26.COV2.S vaccine versus placebo. All receptors come from a person aged 18-65 years who received the Ad26.COV2.S COVID-19 vaccine or a placebo.

V gene TRBV7-3 combines with J gene TRBJ2-1; the D gene is possibly TRBD1 (5 bases). This CDR3 is 16 amino acids long. CDR1 and CDR2 from the germline V gene are SGHTA and FQGTGA. Trimming left V 1 base short and J 2 bases short, with 12 bases between. In nucleotides, the CDR3 is TGTGCCAGCAGCTTAAGTGGCAGGGCCACCTACAATGAGCAGTTCTTC. This gives the protein CASSLSGRATYNEQFF. Full variable domain (rest looked up from reference TRBV7-3 and TRBJ2-1): GAGVSQTPSNKVTEKGKYVELRCDPISGHTALYWYRQSLGQGPEFLIYFQGTGAADDSGLPNDRFFAVRPEGSVSTLKIQRTERGDSAVYLCASSLSGRATYNEQFFGPGTRLTVL.

V usage is TRBV18 and J usage is TRBJ2-1, with TRBD2 identical over 8 bases. The CDR3 is 18 amino acids. J gave up 0 bases and V 4 bases, and 11 bases lay outside the gene matches. CDR1 and CDR2 from the germline V gene are KGHSH and LQKENI. The CDR3 loop is CASSLGTSGFSSYNEQFF. The CDR3, as DNA: TGTGCCAGCTCACTCGGCACTAGCGGTTTTAGCTCCTACAATGAGCAGTTCTTC.

The chain combines TRBV11-3 with TRBJ2-1, with 7 bases matching TRBD1. V shed 8 bases, J shed 9 bases, and the junction held 13 bases outside the gene matches. Germline values: CDR1 SGHNT, CDR2 YENEEA. The CDR3 spans 14 residues. The CDR3 protein is CASPRDSLQCEQFF. CDR3 nucleotides: TGTGCCAGCCCCCGGGACAGTTTACAATGTGAGCAGTTCTTC.

The chain recombines TRBV27 with TRBJ2-3, with TRBD2 matching 7 bases. Germline assignment: CDR1 MNHEY and CDR2 SMNVEV (reference sequence). The CDR3 consists of 15 residues. After removal of 2 bases from V and 0 bases from J, the junction contained 2 bases not matched to a gene. In DNA form, the CDR3 reads TGTGCCAGCAGTTTAATGCGGGGGAGCACAGATACGCAGTATTTT. Protein: CASSLMRGSTDTQYF.

The chain couples TRBV6-5 to TRBJ1-1; 7 bases are shared with TRBD1. The CDR3 sequence is 15 residues long. Unmatched junction bases numbered 7, after V lost 2 bases and J lost 4 bases. CDR1 and CDR2 (germline): MNHEY, SVGAGI. The CDR3 is CASSYVTGATTEAFF. The CDR3 DNA follows: TGTGCCAGCAGTTACGTTACAGGGGCCACCACTGAAGCTTTCTTT.

This chain joins TRBV5-4 and TRBJ1-2; a weak D match, TRBD1 (5 bases). The CDR3 sequence is 15 residues long. Trimming shortened V by 0 bases and J by 3 bases, and 12 bases separated the two germline ends. From germline, CDR1 is SGHNT and CDR2 YYREEE (reference sequence). The CDR3 coding sequence is TGTGCCAGCAGCTTGGCCTCAGGGCAGGACTATGGCTACACCTTC. This codes for CASSLASGQDYGYTF. Drawing the rest from reference TRBV5-4 and TRBJ1-2, the complete variable domain is ETGVTQSPTHLIKTRGQQVTLRCSSQSGHNTVSWYQQALGQGPQFIFQYYREEENGRGNFPPRFSGLQFPNYSSELNVNALELDDSALYLCASSLASGQDYGYTFGSGTRLTVV.

The rearrangement links TRBV7-2 to TRBJ1-5, with D unclear. V was pared by 1 base and J by 5 bases, with 9 bases between. The CDR3 contains 14 residues. The V gene's germline CDR1 is SGHTA and CDR2 FQGNSA. The CDR3 protein is CASSLGPNHQPQHF. The CDR3 DNA reads TGTGCCAGCAGCTTAGGACCGAACCATCAGCCCCAGCATTTT.

The chain links TRBV4-1 to TRBJ2-1; 10 bases match TRBD2. From germline, CDR1 is MGHRA and CDR2 YSYEKL. The CDR3 runs 15 residues. Losses at the gene ends were 5 bases for V and 6 bases for J; bases not matched to a gene: 7. The CDR3 DNA sequence: TGCGCCAGCAGCACTACTAGCGGGAATATCAATGAGCAGTTCTTC. Translation: CASSTTSGNINEQFF.

This clone was detected once. V and J are TRBV28 and TRBJ2-7; maybe TRBD1 (5 bases). V gave up 3 bases and J gave up 9 bases, with 12 bases separating them. CDR1 is MDHEN and CDR2 is SYDVKM in the germline V gene. The CDR3 runs to 12 residues. This chain's CDR3 is CASSFVQGSQYF. DNA of the CDR3: TGTGCCAGCAGTTTCGTTCAGGGATCGCAGTACTTC.

The V gene is TRBV11-2, the J gene TRBJ2-5, with 8 bases identical to TRBD2. CDR1 and CDR2 from the germline V gene are SGHAT and FQNNGV. CDR3 length: 16 residues. The trim removed 5 bases at V and 5 bases at J, leaving 13 bases unmatched. CDR3 sequence reads: CASSPPGLARRETQYF. The DNA of the CDR3 is TGTGCCAGCAGCCCGCCCGGACTAGCAAGGCGGGAGACCCAGTACTTC.

This sequence joins TRBV7-8 and TRBJ2-7; D is possibly TRBD1 (6 bases). CDR1 SGHVS and CDR2 FQNEAQ come from the germline V gene. This CDR3 is 14 amino acids long. Trimming removed 1 base from V and 3 bases from J, with 10 bases in between. The CDR3 nucleotides are TGTGCCAGCAGCTTAGGGACAGCGATCTACGAGCAGTACTTC. The encoded protein is CASSLGTAIYEQYF.

The rearrangement links TRBV29-1 to TRBJ2-3, with 8 bases matching TRBD2. Germline V gene data show CDR1 as SQVTM and CDR2 as ANQGSEA. Trimming removed 4 bases from V and 2 bases from J; junction bases left unmatched: 14. The CDR3 is 17 residues long. The chain's CDR3 is CSVVSSGSAGDTDTQYF. DNA of the CDR3: TGCAGCGTTGTGTCAAGCGGGAGTGCGGGGGACACAGATACGCAGTATTTT.

The chain has TRBV11-3 and TRBJ2-1; TRBD1 matches at 8 bases. The CDR3 extends over 17 amino acids. V lost 0 bases, J lost 8 bases, and 12 bases stayed unmatched. Germline CDR1 SGHNT, CDR2 YENEEA. CDR3 residues: CASSLDSATGVEDEQFF. The DNA of the CDR3 is TGTGCCAGCAGCTTAGATTCGGCGACAGGGGTGGAGGATGAGCAGTTCTTC.

As concerns this clone: An end of the junction does not agree with germline; a read error may underlie this. The chain has TRBV7-2 and TRBJ2-7; 9 nucleotides agree with TRBD1. The CDR3 has 16 amino acids. Germline V gene sequence: CDR1 SGHTA, CDR2 FQGNSA. CDR3 loop: CASSFLSTGTGTLRHF. The CDR3 DNA sequence: TGTGCCAGCAGCTTCCTCTCAACCGGGACAGGGACACTAAGGCACTTC. Supplemented by reference TRBV7-2 and TRBJ2-7, the full variable domain reads GAGVSQSPSNKVTEKGKDVELRCDPISGHTALYWYRQSLGQGLEFLIYFQGNSAPDKSGLPSDRFSAERTGGSVSTLTIQRTQQEDSAVYLCASSFLSTGTGTLRHFGPGTRLTVT.

J is TRBJ1-2 and V is TRBV7-9; D is uncertain. This CDR3 region has 14 residues. Germline CDR1 reads SEHNR; CDR2 reads FQNEAQ (reference sequence). Trimming took off 1 base at V and 1 base at J, with 7 bases between the two ends. In nucleotides, the CDR3 is TGTGCCAGCAGCTTAGAGCCTGGTAACTATGGCTACACCTTC. Translation: CASSLEPGNYGYTF.

The chain couples TRBV13 to TRBJ2-7; a possible D gene is TRBD2 (5 bases). The CDR3 has 16 residues. Trimming removed 0 bases at V and 2 bases at J, with 14 bases between. The germline V gene has CDR1 PRHDT and CDR2 FYEKMQ (reference sequence). CDR3 loop: CASSLGRPPGTYEQYF. In nucleotides, the CDR3 is TGTGCCAGCAGCTTAGGCCGTCCCCCGGGGACCTACGAGCAGTACTTC.

V gene TRBV2 combines with J gene TRBJ1-5, with TRBD1 as a possible D gene (5 bases). Trimming stripped 4 bases from V and 2 bases from J, with 12 bases between. Germline V gives CDR1 SNHLY, CDR2 FYNNEI. The CDR3 consists of 15 residues. The CDR3 DNA is TGTGCCAGCAGTGGTGACAGCTGGGGCAATCAGCCCCAGCATTTT. This encodes CASSGDSWGNQPQHF.

This clone was observed a handful of times. The same CDR3 arises from other DNA sequences in this sample as well. The rearrangement uses TRBV28 and TRBJ1-1; D uncertain. V was shortened by 3 bases and J by 1 base, with 3 bases between the two germline ends. Germline CDR1 reads MDHEN; CDR2 reads SYDVKM. The CDR3 is 12 amino acids. DNA of the CDR3: TGTGCCAGCAGTTTCAGGAACACTGAAGCTTTCTTT. Translated: CASSFRNTEAFF.